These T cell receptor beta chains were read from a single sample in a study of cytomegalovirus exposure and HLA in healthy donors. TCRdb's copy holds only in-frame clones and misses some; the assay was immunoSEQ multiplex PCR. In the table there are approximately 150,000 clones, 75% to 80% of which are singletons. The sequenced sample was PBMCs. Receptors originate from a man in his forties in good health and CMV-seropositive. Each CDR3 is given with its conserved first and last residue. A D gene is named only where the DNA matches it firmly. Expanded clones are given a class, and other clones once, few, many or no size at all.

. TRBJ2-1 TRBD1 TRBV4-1 TGCGCCAGCAGCCAAGATAACCGGGACAGGGGTTACAATGAGCAGTTCTTC CASSQDNRDRGYNEQFF
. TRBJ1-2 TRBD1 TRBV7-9 TGTGCCAGCAGCTTGGTAACCGGACAGGGGGCGACAAACTATGGCTACACCTTC CASSLVTGQGATNYGYTF
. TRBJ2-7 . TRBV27 TGTGCCAGCAGTCCAGACCTAAGCGACTACGAGCAGTACTTC CASSPDLSDYEQYF
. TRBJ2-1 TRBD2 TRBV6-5 TGTGCCAGCTCCCTGGGACTAGCGGGAGCCCATGAGCAGTTCTTC CASSLGLAGAHEQFF
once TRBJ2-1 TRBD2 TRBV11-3 TGTGCCAGCAGCTTAGGTCTAGCGGGAAACAATGAGCAGTTCTTC CASSLGLAGNNEQFF
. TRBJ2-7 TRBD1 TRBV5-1 TGCGCCAGCAGCTCCACCGGGACAGAAGCTTCAAGGTACTTC CASSSTGTEASRYF
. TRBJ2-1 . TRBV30 TGTGCCTGGAGTGACAAGCAGGCCTCCTACAATGAGCAGTTCTTC CAWSDKQASYNEQFF
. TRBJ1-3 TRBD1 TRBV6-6 TGTGCCAGCAGTTACCCCAACAGGGGGCCTGGAAACACCATATATTTT CASSYPNRGPGNTIYF
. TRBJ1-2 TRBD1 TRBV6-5 TGTGCCAGCAGTTACTCGGCAGGGGGACACTATGGCTACACCTTC CASSYSAGGHYGYTF
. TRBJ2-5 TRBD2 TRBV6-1 TGTGCCAGCAGCCATGGACTAGCGGGCGGGGAGACCCAGTACTTC CASSHGLAGGETQYF
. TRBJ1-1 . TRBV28 TGTGCCACCAGTTTGGATGTGACAGGGAACACTGAAGCTTTCTTT CATSLDVTGNTEAFF
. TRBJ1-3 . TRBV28 TGTGCCAGCACCTCTCTCGGACATCCTGGAAACACCATATATTTT CASTSLGHPGNTIYF
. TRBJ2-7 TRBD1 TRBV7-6 TGTGCCAGCAGCTTAGGGACAGGGAACTACGAGCAGTACTTC CASSLGTGNYEQYF
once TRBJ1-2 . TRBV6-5 TGTGCCAGCAGTTACTCGGTCAGGAGGAACTATGGCTACACCTTC CASSYSVRRNYGYTF